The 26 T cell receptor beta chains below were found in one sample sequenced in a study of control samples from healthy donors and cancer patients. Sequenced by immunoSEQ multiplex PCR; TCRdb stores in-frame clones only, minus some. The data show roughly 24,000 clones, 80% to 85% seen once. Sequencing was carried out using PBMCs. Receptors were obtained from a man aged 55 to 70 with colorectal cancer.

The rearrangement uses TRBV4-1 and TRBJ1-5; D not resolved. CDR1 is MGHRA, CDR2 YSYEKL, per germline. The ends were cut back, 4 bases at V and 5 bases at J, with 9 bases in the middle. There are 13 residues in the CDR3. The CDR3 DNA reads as TGCGCCAGCAGCCTCGAGAGGGATCAGCCCCAGCATTTT. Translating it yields CASSLERDQPQHF.

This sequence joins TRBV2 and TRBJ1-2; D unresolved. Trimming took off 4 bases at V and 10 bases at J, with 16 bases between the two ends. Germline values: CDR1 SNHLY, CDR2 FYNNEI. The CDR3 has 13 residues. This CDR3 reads CASSVKAIEDYTF. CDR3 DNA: TGTGCCAGCAGTGTTAAAGCTATCGAGGACTACACCTTC.

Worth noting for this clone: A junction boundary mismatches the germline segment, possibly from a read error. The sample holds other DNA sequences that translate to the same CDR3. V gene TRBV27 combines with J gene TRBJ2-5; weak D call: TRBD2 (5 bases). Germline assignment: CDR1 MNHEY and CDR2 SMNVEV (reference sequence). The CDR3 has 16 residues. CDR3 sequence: CASSTARDLYQETQYF. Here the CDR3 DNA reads TGTGCCAGCAGTACCGCCCGGGATCTGTACCAAGAGACCCAATACTTC.

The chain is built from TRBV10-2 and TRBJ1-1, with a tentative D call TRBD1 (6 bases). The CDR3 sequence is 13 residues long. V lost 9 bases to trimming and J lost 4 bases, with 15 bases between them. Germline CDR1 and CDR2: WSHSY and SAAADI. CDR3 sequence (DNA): TGCGCCAGTGGCCCGGGGGGGGCCACTGAAGCTTTCTTT. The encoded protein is CASGPGGATEAFF.

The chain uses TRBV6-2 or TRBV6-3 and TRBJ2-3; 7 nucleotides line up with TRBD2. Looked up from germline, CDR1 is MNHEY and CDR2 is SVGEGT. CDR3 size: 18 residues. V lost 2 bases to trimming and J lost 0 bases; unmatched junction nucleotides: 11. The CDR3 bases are TGTGCCAGCAGTTACCTAAAAACTAGCGCCTCTAGCACAGATACGCAGTATTTT. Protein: CASSYLKTSASSTDTQYF.

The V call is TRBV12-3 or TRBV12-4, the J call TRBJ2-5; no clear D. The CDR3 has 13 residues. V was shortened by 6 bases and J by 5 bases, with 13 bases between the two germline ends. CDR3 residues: CASRTAWSETQYF. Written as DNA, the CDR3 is TGTGCCAGCAGGACTGCGTGGTCGGAGACCCAGTACTTC.

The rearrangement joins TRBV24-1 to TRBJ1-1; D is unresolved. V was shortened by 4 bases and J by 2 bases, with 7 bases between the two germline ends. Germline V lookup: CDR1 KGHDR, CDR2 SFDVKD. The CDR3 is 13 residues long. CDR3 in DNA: TGTGCCACCAGTGACGCATCAAACACTGAAGCTTTCTTT. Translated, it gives CATSDASNTEAFF.

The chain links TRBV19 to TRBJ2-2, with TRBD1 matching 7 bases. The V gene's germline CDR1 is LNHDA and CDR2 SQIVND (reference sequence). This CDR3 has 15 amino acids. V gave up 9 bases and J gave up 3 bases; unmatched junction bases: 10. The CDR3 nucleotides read TGTGCCAGCGACCGACAGGGTGTAGACACCGGGGAGCTGTTTTTT. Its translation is CASDRQGVDTGELFF.

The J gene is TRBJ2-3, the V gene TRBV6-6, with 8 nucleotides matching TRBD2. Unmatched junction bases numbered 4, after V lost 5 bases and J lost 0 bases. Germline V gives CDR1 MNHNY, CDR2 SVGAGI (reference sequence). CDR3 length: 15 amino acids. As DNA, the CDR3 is TGTGCCAGCAGTGGCGGGGGGTCTAGCACAGATACGCAGTATTTT. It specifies CASSGGGSSTDTQYF.

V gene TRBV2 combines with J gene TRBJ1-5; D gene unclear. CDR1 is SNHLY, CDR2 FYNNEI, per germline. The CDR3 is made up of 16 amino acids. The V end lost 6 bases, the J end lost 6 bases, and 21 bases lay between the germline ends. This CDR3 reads CASSSNLAGVGQPQHF. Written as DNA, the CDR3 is TGTGCCAGCAGCTCTAATCTGGCTGGCGTAGGTCAGCCCCAGCATTTT.

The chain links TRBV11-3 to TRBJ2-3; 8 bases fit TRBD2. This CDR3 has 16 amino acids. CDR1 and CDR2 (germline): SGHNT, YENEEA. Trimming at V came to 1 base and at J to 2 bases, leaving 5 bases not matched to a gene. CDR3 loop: CASSLGARGATDTQYF. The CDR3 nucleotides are TGTGCCAGCAGCTTAGGAGCGCGGGGGGCCACAGATACGCAGTATTTT.

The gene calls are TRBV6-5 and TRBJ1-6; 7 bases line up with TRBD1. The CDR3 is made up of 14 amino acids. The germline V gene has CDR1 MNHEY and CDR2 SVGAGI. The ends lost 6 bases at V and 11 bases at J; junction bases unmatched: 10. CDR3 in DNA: TGTGCCAGCAGGACGATACAGGGGAACCCACCCCTCCACTTT. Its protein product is CASRTIQGNPPLHF.

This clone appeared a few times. The CDR3 sequence: CASSSQGIVGSPLHF. The CDR3 DNA follows: TGTGCCAGCAGCAGCCAGGGTATCGTGGGGTCACCCCTCCACTTT. The chain combines TRBV7-9 with TRBJ1-6, with D possibly TRBD1 on 5 matching bases. Germline lookup yields CDR1 SEHNR and CDR2 FQNEAQ (reference sequence). This CDR3 spans 15 amino acids. With 5 bases removed from V and 10 bases from J, the gap between germline ends came to 18 bases.

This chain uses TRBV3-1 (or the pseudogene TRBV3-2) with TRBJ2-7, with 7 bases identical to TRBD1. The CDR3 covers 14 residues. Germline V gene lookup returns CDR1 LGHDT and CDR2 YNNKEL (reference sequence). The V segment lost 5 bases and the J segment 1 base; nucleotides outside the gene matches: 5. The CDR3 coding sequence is TGTGCCAGCAGCACCCGGGACAGTTCCTACGAGCAGTACGTC. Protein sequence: CASSTRDSSYEQYV.

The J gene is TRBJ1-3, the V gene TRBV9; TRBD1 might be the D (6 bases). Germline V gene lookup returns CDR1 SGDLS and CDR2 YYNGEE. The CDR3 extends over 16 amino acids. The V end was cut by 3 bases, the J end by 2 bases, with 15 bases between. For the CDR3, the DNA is TGTGCCAGCAGCGCGGGGGCCGCGTTAGCTGGAAACACCATATATTTT. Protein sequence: CASSAGAALAGNTIYF.

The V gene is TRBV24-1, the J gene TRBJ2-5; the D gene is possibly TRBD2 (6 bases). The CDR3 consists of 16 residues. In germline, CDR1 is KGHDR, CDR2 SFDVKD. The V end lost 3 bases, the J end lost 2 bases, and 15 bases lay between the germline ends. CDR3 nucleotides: TGTGCCACCAGTGATCCGACTAGGACCTTTCAAGAGACCCAGTACTTC. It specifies CATSDPTRTFQETQYF.

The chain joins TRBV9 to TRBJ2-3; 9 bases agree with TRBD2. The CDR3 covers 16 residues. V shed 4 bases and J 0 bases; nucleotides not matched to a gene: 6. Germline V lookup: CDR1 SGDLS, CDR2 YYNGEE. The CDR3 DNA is TGTGCCAGCAGCCTTCGCGGGGGGGCAAGCACAGATACGCAGTATTTT. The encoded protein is CASSLRGGASTDTQYF.

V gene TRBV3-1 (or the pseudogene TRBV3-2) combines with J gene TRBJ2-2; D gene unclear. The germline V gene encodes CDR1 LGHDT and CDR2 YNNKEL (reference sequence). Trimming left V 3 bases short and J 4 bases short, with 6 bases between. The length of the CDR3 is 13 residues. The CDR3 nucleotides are TGTGCCAGCAGCCAGGCAGTCACCGGGGAGCTGTTTTTT. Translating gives CASSQAVTGELFF.

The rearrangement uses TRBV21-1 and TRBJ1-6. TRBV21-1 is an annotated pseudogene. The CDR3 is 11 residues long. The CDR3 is CASSKVIGLHF. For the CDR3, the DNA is TGTGCCAGCAGCAAAGTAATTGGCCTCCACTTT.

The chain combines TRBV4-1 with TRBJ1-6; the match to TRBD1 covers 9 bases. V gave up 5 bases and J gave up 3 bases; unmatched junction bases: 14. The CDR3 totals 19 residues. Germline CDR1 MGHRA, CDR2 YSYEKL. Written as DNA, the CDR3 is TGCGCCAGCAGCTTTAAGGGAGCCGGGACAGGGCTCTATAATTCACCCCTCCACTTT. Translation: CASSFKGAGTGLYNSPLHF.

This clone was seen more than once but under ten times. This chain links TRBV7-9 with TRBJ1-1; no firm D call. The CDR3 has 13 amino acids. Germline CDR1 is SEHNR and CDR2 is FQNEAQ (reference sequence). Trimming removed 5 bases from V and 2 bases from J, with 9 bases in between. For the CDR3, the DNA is TGTGCCAGCAGCAGTTCAGGTAACACTGAAGCTTTCTTT. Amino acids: CASSSSGNTEAFF.

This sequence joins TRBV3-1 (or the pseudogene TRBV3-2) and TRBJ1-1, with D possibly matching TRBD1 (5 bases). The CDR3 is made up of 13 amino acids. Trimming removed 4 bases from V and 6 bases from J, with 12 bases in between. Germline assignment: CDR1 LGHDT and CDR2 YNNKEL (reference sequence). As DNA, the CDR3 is TGTGCCAGCAGCCGCAGCCTGGGACCTGAAGCTTTCTTT. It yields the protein CASSRSLGPEAFF.

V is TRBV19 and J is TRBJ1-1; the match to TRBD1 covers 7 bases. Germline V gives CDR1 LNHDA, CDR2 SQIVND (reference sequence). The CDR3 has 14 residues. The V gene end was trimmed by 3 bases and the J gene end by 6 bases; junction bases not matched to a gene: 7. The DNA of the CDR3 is TGTGCCAGTAGTATTCAGGGGGTTGGAGCTGAAGCTTTCTTT. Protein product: CASSIQGVGAEAFF.

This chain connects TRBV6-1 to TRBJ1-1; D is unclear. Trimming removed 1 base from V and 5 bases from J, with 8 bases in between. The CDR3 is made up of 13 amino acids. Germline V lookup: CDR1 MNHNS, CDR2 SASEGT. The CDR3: CASSEEGGTEAFF. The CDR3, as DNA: TGTGCCAGCAGTGAAGAGGGCGGGACTGAAGCTTTCTTT.

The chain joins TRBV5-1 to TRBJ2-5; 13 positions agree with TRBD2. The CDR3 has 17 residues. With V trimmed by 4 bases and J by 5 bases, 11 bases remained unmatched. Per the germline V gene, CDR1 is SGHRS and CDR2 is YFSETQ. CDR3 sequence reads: CASSMGTSGTLGETQYF. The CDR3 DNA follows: TGCGCCAGCAGCATGGGGACTAGCGGGACGCTCGGGGAGACCCAGTACTTC.

This chain's CDR3 is CASSPQGVTEAFF. For the CDR3, the DNA is TGTGCCAGCTCACCACAGGGAGTCACTGAAGCTTTCTTT. This chain connects TRBV18 to TRBJ1-1; D not certain. The V gene's germline CDR1 is KGHSH and CDR2 LQKENI. Trimming left V 1 base short and J 4 bases short, with 7 bases between. This CDR3 comprises 13 residues.